This note documents a single T cell receptor (beta chain) sequence. Antigen specificity is unknown. J gave up 5 bases and V 6 bases, and 4 bases lay outside the gene matches. Germline CDR1 is MDHEN and CDR2 is SYDVKM. The CDR3 sequence is 13 residues long. This entry belongs to a study of T cells in localized non-small cell lung cancer. The study, taken as a whole, reports: Across samples, adjacent lung featured a median around 55 of the top 100 tumor clones. One tumor region alone was sequenced, and heterogeneity therefore remains possible. Uninvolved neighboring lung showed the greatest T cell clonality, exceeding tumor.

The data were produced by immunoSEQ multiplex PCR, yet TCRdb's version contains in-frame clones alone and is incomplete. The table has approximately 2,600 clones, around 31% seen once. This chain uses TRBV28 with TRBJ2-1; 7 nucleotides align to TRBD1. This TCR was sampled from a man aged 40-75 years with stage I lung adenocarcinoma. The sample was lung tumor tissue, taken before any cancer treatment. The CDR3 DNA is TGTGCCAGCAGGGTCGGGACAGACAATGAGCAGTTCTTC. Its translation: CASRVGTDNEQFF.